These 9 T cell receptor beta chains share one sample of origin, sequenced in a study of control samples from healthy donors and cancer patients. Profiled with immunoSEQ multiplex PCR; TCRdb holds only in-frame clones, not every one. The data show 100,000 to 150,000 clones, around 92% seen once. Input material: PBMCs. These receptors all come from an elderly man with head and neck cancer.

This chain uses TRBV30 with TRBJ1-5; D uncertain. CDR1 is GTSNPN and CDR2 is SVGIG in the germline V gene (reference sequence). V lost 5 bases and J lost 1, with 9 bases in between. This CDR3 is built from 13 residues. This chain's CDR3 is CAWARTSNQPQHF. The CDR3 DNA is TGTGCCTGGGCCAGGACGAGCAATCAGCCCCAGCATTTT.

J is TRBJ1-1 and V is TRBV5-1; 8 bases are a match to TRBD1. Per the germline V gene, CDR1 is SGHRS and CDR2 is YFSETQ. Trimming at V came to 4 bases and at J to 4 bases, leaving 6 bases not matched to a gene. The CDR3 runs 14 residues. The CDR3 reads CASSPQGVGTEAFF. DNA of the CDR3: TGCGCCAGCAGCCCACAGGGGGTTGGCACTGAAGCTTTCTTT.

The chain couples TRBV6-1 to TRBJ2-7, with D perhaps matching TRBD1 (5 bases). CDR1 and CDR2 (germline): MNHNS, SASEGT. Trimming stripped 2 bases from V and 4 bases from J, with 12 bases between. The CDR3 sequence is 14 residues long. DNA for the CDR3: TGTGCCAGCAGTGAATTTGTGACAGTTTACGAGCAGTACTTC. Protein sequence: CASSEFVTVYEQYF.

This chain joins TRBV2 and TRBJ1-6; D unclear. V lost 3 bases to trimming and J lost 14 bases, with 8 bases between them. Germline values: CDR1 SNHLY, CDR2 FYNNEI. The CDR3 runs to 11 residues. The CDR3, as DNA: TGTGCCAGCAGTGACGGGCCGACCCTCCACTTT. Its protein is CASSDGPTLHF.

The V gene is TRBV7-9, the J gene TRBJ2-1; unclear D gene. Germline assignment: CDR1 SEHNR and CDR2 FQNEAQ (reference sequence). Trimming cost V 3 bases and J 4 bases, with 13 bases left between them. The CDR3 runs to 15 residues. In DNA, the CDR3 is TGTGCCAGCAGCTTGCCTACCGACTCTTACAATGAGCAGTTCTTC. Its translation is CASSLPTDSYNEQFF.

The genes are TRBV6-2 or TRBV6-3 and TRBJ1-2; D is uncertain. Trimming removed 5 bases at V and 7 bases at J, with 14 bases between. Germline V gene sequence: CDR1 MNHEY, CDR2 SVGEGT. CDR3 length: 13 amino acids. This CDR3 reads CASSPERFTGYTF. In nucleotides, the CDR3 is TGTGCCAGCAGTCCCGAACGGTTTACTGGCTACACCTTC.

This chain connects TRBV30 to TRBJ2-7, with 7 nucleotides matching TRBD2. The CDR3 covers 15 residues. Germline V gene sequence: CDR1 GTSNPN, CDR2 SVGIG (reference sequence). V shed 4 bases and J 0 bases; nucleotides not matched to a gene: 9. CDR3 loop: CAWNPGLTSSYEQYF. The CDR3 coding sequence is TGTGCCTGGAACCCGGGACTAACCTCCTCCTACGAGCAGTACTTC.

The rearrangement uses TRBV29-1 and TRBJ2-3; 13 nucleotides align to TRBD2. Germline loops: CDR1 SQVTM, CDR2 ANQGSEA. The J segment lost 4 bases and the V segment lost 8 bases, leaving 6 bases of the junction unmatched. CDR3 length: 14 residues. CDR3 coding DNA: TGCAGCATAGGACTAGCGGGAGTATCAGATACGCAGTATTTT. Its translation is CSIGLAGVSDTQYF.

This clone was counted a single time. V gene TRBV12-3 or TRBV12-4 combines with J gene TRBJ1-1, with D unresolved. Trimming stripped 6 bases from V and 6 bases from J, with 14 bases between. The length of the CDR3 is 13 residues. The CDR3 nucleotides read TGTGCCAGCAGCTCTAAATTGGGCGCTGAAGCTTTCTTT. This translates into CASSSKLGAEAFF.